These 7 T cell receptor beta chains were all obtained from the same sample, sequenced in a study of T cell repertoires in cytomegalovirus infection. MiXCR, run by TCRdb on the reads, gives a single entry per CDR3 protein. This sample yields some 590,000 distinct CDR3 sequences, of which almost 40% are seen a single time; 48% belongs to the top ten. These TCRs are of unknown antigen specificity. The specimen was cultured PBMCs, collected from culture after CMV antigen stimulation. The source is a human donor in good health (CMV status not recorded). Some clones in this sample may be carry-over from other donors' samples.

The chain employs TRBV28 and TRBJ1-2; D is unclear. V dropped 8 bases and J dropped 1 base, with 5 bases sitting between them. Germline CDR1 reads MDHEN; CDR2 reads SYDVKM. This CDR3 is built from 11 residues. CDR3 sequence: CASSDNYGYTF. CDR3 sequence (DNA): TGTGCCAGCTCGGATAACTATGGCTACACCTTC.

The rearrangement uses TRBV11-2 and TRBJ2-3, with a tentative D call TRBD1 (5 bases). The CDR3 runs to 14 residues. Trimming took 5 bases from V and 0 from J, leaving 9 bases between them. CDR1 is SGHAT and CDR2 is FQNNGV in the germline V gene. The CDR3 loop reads CASSPTESTDTQYF. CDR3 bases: TGTGCCAGCAGCCCGACAGAAAGCACAGATACGCAGTATTTT.

Here the CDR3 DNA reads TGTGCCAGCAGCCAAGAAGGAACACCTTCGAACACCGGGGAGCTGTTTTTT. It yields the protein CASSQEGTPSNTGELFF. The V call is TRBV4-2, the J call TRBJ2-2; D ambiguous. Looked up from germline, CDR1 is LGHNA and CDR2 is YNFKEQ. V dropped 0 bases and J dropped 0 bases, with 11 bases sitting between them. The CDR3 extends over 17 amino acids.

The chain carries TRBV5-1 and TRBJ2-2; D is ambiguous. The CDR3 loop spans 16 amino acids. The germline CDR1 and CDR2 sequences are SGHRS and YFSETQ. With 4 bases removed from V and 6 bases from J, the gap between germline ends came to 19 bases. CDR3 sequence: CASSLGRAFMPGELFF. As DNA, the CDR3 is TGCGCCAGCAGCCTTGGTCGGGCATTTATGCCCGGGGAGCTGTTTTTT.

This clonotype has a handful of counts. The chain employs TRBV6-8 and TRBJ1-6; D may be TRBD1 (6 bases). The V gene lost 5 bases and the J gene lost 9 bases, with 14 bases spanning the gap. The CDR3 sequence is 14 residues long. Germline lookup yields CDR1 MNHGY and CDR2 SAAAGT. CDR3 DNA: TGTGCCAGCAGTGGCCCGGACAGAGCTTCACCCCTCCACTTT. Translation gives CASSGPDRASPLHF.

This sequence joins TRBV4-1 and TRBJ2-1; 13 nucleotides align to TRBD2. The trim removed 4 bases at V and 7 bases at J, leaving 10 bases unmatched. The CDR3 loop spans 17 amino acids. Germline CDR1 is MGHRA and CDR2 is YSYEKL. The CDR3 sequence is CASSLRAGTSGINEQFF. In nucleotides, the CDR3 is TGCGCCAGCAGCCTAAGGGCGGGGACTAGCGGGATTAATGAGCAGTTCTTC.

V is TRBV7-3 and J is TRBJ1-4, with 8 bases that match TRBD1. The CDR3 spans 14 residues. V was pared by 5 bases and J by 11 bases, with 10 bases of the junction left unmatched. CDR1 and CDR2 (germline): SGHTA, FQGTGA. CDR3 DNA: TGTGCCAGCAGCCCAAACGCGGACAGGGCGAAACTGTTTTTT. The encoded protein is CASSPNADRAKLFF.